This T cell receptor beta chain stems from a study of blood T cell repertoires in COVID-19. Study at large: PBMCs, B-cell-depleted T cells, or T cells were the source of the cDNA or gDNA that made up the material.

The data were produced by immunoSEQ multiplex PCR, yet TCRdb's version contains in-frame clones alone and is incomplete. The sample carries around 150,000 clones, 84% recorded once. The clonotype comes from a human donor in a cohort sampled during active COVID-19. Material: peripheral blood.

CDR3 region: CASSVGTGGSYNSPLHF. In DNA form, the CDR3 reads TGTGCCAGCAGCGTCGGGACAGGGGGCTCCTATAATTCACCCCTCCACTTT. The chain has TRBV7-9 and TRBJ1-6, with 11 bases identical to TRBD1. Germline-derived CDR1 and CDR2 are SEHNR and FQNEAQ (reference sequence). Unmatched junction bases numbered 3, after V lost 5 bases and J lost 0 bases. CDR3 size: 17 residues.